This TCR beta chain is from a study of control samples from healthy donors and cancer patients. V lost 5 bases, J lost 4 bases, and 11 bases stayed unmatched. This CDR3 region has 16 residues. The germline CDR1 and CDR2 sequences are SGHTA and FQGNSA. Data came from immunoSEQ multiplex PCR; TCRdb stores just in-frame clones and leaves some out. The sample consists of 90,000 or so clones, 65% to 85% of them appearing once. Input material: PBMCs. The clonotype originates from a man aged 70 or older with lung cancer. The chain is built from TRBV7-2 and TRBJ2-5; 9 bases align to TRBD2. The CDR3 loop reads CASSPAGGRAPETQYF. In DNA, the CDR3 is TGTGCCAGCAGCCCCGCCGGCGGGAGGGCACCAGAGACCCAGTACTTC.